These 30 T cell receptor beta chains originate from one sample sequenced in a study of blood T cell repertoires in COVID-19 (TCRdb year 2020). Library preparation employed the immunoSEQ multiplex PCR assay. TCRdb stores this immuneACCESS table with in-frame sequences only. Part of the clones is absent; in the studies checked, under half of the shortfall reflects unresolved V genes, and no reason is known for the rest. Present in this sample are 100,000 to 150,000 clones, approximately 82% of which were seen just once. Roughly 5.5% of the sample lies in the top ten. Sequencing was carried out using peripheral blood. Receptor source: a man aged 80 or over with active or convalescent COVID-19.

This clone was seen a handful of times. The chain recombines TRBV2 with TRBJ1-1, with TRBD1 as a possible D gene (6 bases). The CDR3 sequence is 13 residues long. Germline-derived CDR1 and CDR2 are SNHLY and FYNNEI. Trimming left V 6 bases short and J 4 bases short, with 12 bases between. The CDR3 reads CASSQDRSTEAFF. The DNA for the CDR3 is TGTGCCAGCAGCCAAGACAGGTCCACTGAAGCTTTCTTT.

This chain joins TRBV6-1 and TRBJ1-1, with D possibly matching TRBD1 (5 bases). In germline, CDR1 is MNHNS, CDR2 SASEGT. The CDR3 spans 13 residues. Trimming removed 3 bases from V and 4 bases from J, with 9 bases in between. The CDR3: CASSEVGGTEAFF. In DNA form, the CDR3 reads TGTGCCAGCAGTGAGGTGGGGGGCACTGAAGCTTTCTTT.

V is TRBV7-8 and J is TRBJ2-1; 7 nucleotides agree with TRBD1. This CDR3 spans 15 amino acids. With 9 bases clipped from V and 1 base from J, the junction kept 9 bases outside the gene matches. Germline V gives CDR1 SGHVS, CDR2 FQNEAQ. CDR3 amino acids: CASTSRDRSYNEQFF. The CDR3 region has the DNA TGTGCCAGTACCTCCCGGGACAGATCCTACAATGAGCAGTTCTTC.

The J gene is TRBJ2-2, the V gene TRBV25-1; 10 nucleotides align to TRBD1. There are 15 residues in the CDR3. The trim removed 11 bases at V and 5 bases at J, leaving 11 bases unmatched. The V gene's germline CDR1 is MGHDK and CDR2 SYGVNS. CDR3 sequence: CAGSGGTGATGELFF. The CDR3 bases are TGTGCCGGATCTGGCGGGACAGGGGCTACCGGGGAGCTGTTTTTT.

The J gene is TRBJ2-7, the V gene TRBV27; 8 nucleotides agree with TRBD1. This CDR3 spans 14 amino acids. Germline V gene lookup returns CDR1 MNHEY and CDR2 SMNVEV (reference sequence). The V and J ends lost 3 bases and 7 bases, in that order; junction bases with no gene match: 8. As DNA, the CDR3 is TGTGCCAGCAGTTTGACAGGGGCTACGCCTGAGCAGTACTTC. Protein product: CASSLTGATPEQYF.

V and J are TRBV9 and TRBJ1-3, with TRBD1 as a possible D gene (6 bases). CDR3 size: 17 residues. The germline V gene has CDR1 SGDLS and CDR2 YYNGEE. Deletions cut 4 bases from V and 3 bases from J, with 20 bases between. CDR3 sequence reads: CASSKGQSFMDGNTIYF. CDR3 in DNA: TGTGCCAGCAGCAAAGGACAGTCTTTCATGGATGGAAACACCATATATTTT.

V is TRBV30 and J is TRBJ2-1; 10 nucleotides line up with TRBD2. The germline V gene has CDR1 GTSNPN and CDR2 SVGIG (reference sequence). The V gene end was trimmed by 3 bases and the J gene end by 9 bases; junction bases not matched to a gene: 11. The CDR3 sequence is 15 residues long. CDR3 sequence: CAWSLTSGELPEQFF. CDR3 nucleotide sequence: TGTGCCTGGAGCCTAACTAGCGGGGAGCTTCCTGAGCAGTTCTTC.

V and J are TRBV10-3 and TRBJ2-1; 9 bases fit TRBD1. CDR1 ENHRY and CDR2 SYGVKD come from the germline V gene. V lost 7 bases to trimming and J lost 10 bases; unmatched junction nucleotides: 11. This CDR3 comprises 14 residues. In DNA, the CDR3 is TGTGCCATCATTCCGGGACAGGGCCCATCCGAGCAGTTCTTC. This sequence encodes CAIIPGQGPSEQFF.

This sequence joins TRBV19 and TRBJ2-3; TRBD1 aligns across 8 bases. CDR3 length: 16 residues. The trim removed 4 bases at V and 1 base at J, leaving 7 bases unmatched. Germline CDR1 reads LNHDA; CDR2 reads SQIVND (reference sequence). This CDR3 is CASSTLPGQGTDTQYF. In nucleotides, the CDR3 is TGTGCCAGTAGTACTTTACCGGGACAGGGCACAGATACGCAGTATTTT.

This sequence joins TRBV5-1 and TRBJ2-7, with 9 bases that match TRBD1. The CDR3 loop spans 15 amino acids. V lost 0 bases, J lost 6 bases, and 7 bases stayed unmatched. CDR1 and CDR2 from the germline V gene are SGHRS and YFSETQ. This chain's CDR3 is CASSLDRGPLREQYF. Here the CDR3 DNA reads TGCGCCAGCAGCTTGGACAGGGGGCCTCTTCGCGAGCAGTACTTC.

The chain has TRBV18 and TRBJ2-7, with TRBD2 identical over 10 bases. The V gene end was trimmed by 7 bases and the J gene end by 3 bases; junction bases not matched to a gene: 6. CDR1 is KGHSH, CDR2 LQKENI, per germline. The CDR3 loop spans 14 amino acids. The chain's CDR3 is CASCRTSGVYEQYF. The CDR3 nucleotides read TGTGCCAGCTGCCGTACTAGCGGGGTCTACGAGCAGTACTTC.

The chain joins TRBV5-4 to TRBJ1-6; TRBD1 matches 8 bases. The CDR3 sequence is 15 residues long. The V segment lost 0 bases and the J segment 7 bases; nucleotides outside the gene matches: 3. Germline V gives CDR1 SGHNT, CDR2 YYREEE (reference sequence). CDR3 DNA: TGTGCCAGCAGCTTGGGGACAGGGATAAATTCACCCCTCCACTTT. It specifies CASSLGTGINSPLHF.

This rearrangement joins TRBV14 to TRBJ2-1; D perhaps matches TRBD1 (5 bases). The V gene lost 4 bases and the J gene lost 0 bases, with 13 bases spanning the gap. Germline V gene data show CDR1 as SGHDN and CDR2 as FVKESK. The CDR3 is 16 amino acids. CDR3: CASSPYQGHSYNEQFF. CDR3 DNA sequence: TGTGCCAGCAGCCCCTATCAGGGCCACTCCTACAATGAGCAGTTCTTC.

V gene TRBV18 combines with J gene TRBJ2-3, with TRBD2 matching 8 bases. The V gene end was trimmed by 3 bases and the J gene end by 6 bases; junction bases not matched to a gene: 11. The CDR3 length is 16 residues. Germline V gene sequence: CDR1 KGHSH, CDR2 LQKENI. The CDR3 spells CASSPSERGLSDTQYF. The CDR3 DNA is TGTGCCAGCTCACCTTCCGAGCGGGGGTTATCGGATACGCAGTATTTT.

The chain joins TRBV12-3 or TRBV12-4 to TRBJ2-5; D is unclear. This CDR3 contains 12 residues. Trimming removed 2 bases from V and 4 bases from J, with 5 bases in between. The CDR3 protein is CASSLIRETQYF. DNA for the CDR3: TGTGCCAGCAGTTTAATTCGAGAGACCCAGTACTTC.

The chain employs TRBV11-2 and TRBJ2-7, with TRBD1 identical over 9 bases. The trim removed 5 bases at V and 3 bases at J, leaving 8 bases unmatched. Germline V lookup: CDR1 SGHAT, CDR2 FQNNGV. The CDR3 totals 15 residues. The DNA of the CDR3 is TGTGCCAGCAGCGGGGGACAGGGTCCCCTCTACGAGCAGTACTTC. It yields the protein CASSGGQGPLYEQYF.

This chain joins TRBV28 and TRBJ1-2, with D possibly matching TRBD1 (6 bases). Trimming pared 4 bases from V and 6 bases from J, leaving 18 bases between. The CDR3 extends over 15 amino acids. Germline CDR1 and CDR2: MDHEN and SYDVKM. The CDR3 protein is CASSSPQGNSDGYTF. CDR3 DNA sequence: TGTGCCAGCAGTTCTCCACAGGGAAATAGTGATGGCTACACCTTC.

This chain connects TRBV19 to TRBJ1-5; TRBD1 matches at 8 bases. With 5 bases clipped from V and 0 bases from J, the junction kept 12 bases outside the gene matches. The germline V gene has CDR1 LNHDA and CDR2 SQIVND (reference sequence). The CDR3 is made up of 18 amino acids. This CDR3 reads CASSSGQGGGYSNQPQHF. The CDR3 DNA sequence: TGTGCCAGTAGTTCCGGACAGGGCGGAGGGTATAGCAATCAGCCCCAGCATTTT.

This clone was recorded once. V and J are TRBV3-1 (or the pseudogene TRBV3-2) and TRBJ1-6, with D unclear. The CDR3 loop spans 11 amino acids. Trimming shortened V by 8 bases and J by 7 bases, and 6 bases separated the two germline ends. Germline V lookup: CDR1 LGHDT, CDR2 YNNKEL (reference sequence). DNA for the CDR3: TGTGCCAGCCGCGGGAATTCACCCCTCCACTTT. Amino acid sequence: CASRGNSPLHF.

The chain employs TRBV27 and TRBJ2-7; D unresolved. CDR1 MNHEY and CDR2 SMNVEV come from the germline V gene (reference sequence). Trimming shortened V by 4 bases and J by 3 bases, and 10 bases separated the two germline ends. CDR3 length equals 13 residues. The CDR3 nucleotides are TGTGCCAGCAGTTCCAGATCCCGCTACGAGCAGTACTTC. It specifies CASSSRSRYEQYF.

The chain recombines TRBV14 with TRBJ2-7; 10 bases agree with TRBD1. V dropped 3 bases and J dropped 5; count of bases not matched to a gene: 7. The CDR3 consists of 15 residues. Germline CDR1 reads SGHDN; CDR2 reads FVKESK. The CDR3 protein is CASSHSWDRGHEQYF. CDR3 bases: TGTGCCAGCAGCCATAGTTGGGACAGGGGCCACGAGCAGTACTTC.

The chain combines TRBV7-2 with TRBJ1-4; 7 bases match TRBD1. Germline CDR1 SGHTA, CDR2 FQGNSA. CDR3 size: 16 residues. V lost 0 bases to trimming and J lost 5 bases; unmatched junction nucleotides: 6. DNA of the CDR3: TGTGCCAGCAGCTTAGCCGACAGGGTCCGGAATGAAAAACTGTTTTTT. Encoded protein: CASSLADRVRNEKLFF.

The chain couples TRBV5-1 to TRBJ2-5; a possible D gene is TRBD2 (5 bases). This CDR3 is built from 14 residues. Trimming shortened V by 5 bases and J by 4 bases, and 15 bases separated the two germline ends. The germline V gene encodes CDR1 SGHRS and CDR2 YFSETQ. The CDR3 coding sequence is TGCGCCAGCAGTGGAACCTGGGAGCGAGAGACCCAGTACTTC. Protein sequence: CASSGTWERETQYF.

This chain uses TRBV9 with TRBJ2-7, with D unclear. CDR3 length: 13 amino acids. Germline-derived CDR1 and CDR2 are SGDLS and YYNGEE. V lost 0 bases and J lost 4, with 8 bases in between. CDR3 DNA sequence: TGTGCCAGCAGCGTAGGGCTAGATTACGAGCAGTACTTC. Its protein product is CASSVGLDYEQYF. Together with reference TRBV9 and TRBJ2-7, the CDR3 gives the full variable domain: DSGVTQTPKHLITATGQRVTLRCSPRSGDLSVYWYQQSLDQGLQFLIQYYNGEERAKGNILERFSAQQFPDLHSELNLSSLELGDSALYFCASSVGLDYEQYFGPGTRLTVT.

The CDR3: CASVHQGTYGYTF. CDR3 DNA sequence: TGTGCCAGCGTCCACCAGGGTACCTATGGCTACACCTTC. V is TRBV6-5 and J is TRBJ1-2, with TRBD1 as a possible D gene (5 bases). The CDR3 consists of 13 residues. Per the germline V gene, CDR1 is MNHEY and CDR2 is SVGAGI. V was trimmed by 8 bases and J by 4 bases, leaving 14 bases between them.

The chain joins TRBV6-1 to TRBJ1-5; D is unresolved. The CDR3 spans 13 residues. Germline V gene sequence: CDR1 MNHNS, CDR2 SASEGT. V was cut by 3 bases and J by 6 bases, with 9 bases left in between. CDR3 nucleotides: TGTGCCAGCAGTGAGGTATTCGGTCAGCCCCAGCATTTT. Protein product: CASSEVFGQPQHF.

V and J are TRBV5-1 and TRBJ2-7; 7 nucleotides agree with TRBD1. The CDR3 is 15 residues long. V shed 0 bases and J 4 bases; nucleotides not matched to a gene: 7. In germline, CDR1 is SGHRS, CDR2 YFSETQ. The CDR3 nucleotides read TGCGCCAGCAGCTTGGGTCCAGGGGGTCATTACGAGCAGTACTTC. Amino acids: CASSLGPGGHYEQYF.

CDR3: CASFDIRIGELFF. CDR3 bases: TGTGCCAGTTTCGACATCCGAATCGGGGAGCTGTTTTTT. This chain connects TRBV19 to TRBJ2-2; D call uncertain. From germline, CDR1 is LNHDA and CDR2 SQIVND (reference sequence). V was pared by 8 bases and J by 7 bases, with 14 bases between. CDR3 length equals 13 residues.

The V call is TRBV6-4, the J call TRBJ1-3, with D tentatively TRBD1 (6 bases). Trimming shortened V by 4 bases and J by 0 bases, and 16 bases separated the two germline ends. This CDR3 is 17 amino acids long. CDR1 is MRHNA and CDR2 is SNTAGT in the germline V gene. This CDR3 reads CASSALPTGPSGNTIYF. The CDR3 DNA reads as TGTGCCAGCAGTGCCTTACCGACAGGCCCCTCTGGAAACACCATATATTTT.

Here the CDR3 reads CASRMTGLSYNEQFF. The CDR3 DNA sequence: TGTGCCAGCAGAATGACAGGGCTCTCCTACAATGAGCAGTTCTTC. V is TRBV2 and J is TRBJ2-1, with TRBD1 matching 7 bases. After removal of 6 bases from V and 0 bases from J, the junction contained 5 bases not matched to a gene. The CDR3 loop spans 15 amino acids. Germline lookup yields CDR1 SNHLY and CDR2 FYNNEI. Combining the CDR3 with reference TRBV2 and TRBJ2-1 gives the whole variable domain EPEVTQTPSHQVTQMGQEVILRCVPISNHLYFYWYRQILGQKVEFLVSFYNNEISEKSEIFDDQFSVERPDGSNFTLKIRSTKLEDSAMYFCASRMTGLSYNEQFFGPGTRLTVL.